This TCR beta chain came from a study of beta chain features in type 1 diabetes. Findings of the study overall: All four CD4+ subsets from Type 1 diabetes patients carried moderately but significantly shorter TCRB CDR3s.

A few counts support this clone. What it binds is not known. Expressed TCRB transcripts were sequenced because the entire RNA isolate underwent reverse transcription. Profiled with immunoSEQ multiplex PCR; TCRdb holds only in-frame clones, not every one. The sample includes 300,000 to 400,000 clones, around 9.6% of them seen just once. V was cut by 7 bases and J by 1 base, with 16 bases left in between. There are 15 residues in the CDR3. CDR1 and CDR2 from the germline V gene are SGHTA and FQGNSA. The sample taken for sequencing was central memory CD4+ T cells from blood. This sequence joins TRBV7-2 and TRBJ1-1; D remains ambiguous. This TCR was recovered from a man aged 25-45 years with type 1 diabetes. CDR3 amino acids: CASTRAARRNTEAFF. The CDR3 DNA is TGTGCCAGCACCCGGGCGGCCAGGAGGAACACTGAAGCTTTCTTT.